The clone carrying this T cell receptor beta chain showed up just a few times. Its antigen is not known. The data belong to a study of cytomegalovirus exposure and HLA in healthy donors. Study observations and caveats: It was reported that the classifier diagnosed cytomegalovirus status with high specificity and sensitivity in both the original and validation cohorts.

CDR3 length equals 15 residues. J lost 3 bases, V lost 8 bases, and 9 bases had no gene match. Looked up from germline, CDR1 is SGHTA and CDR2 is FQGNSA. It was with 60 Vbeta and 13 Jbeta primers that the PCR ran. Sequencing used immunoSEQ multiplex PCR; TCRdb keeps in-frame clones, though not all of them. The sample carries 90,000 to 100,000 clones, approximately 9% recorded once. The chain couples TRBV7-2 to TRBJ2-3; 9 nucleotides agree with TRBD2. Sequences were obtained from PBMCs. The sequence derives from a man aged 45 to 65 in good health and CMV-seropositive. The DNA for the CDR3 is TGTGCCAGCGCTAAGGGCGGGAGGGCGACAGATACGCAGTATTTT. It is translated as CASAKGGRATDTQYF. Complete variable domain (other parts from reference TRBV7-2 and TRBJ2-3): GAGVSQSPSNKVTEKGKDVELRCDPISGHTALYWYRQSLGQGLEFLIYFQGNSAPDKSGLPSDRFSAERTGGSVSTLTIQRTQQEDSAVYLCASAKGGRATDTQYFGPGTRLTVL.